Described below is a single T cell receptor beta chain sequence and its context. The source of the sample is a study of blood T cell repertoires in COVID-19. Study details: The United States, Italy and Spain were the sources of the acute and convalescent COVID-19 samples.

Under the authors' procedure: Using reference gene primer amplification, nucleated cell counts were estimated. Generated by immunoSEQ multiplex PCR, the TCRdb table keeps only in-frame clones and is missing some. That table furnishes V, J and clone size, whereas the DNA furnished D and trimming. The table has fewer than 400,000 clones, about 90% seen once. Germline CDR1 and CDR2: SGHTA and FQGNSA. Trimming cost V 6 bases and J 5 bases, with 13 bases left between them. This CDR3 is built from 13 residues. Patients in Seattle were enrolled during active infection, then followed longitudinally. Sequencing was done on a sample of peripheral blood. This rearrangement joins TRBV7-2 to TRBJ2-5; a possible D gene is TRBD2 (5 bases). This TCR was recovered from a woman aged 25 to 39 with COVID-19, enrolled during active disease. CDR3 region: CASSFAGRETQYF. In nucleotides, the CDR3 is TGTGCCAGCAGTTTTGCGGGTCGGGAGACCCAGTACTTC.